The 25 T cell receptor beta chains below were found in one sample sequenced in a study of metastatic and nonmetastatic thyroid tumors. Nobody among the patients had been given any treatment before thyroid surgery. MiXCR was used by TCRdb to re-call the PCR reads. The sample holds around 70,000 clones, roughly 18% seen once. The specimen was blood. The receptor set was obtained from a female donor with papillary thyroid cancer or a benign thyroid nodule (not recorded which). Some clones in this sample may be carry-over from other donors' samples.

This clone was detected many times. The rearrangement joins TRBV28 to TRBJ1-6, with 7 bases identical to TRBD1. Germline values: CDR1 MDHEN, CDR2 SYDVKM. CDR3 length: 14 residues. V lost 2 bases to trimming and J lost 10 bases; unmatched junction nucleotides: 5. The CDR3 is CASSLSGTVSPLHF. CDR3 bases: TGTGCCAGCAGTTTAAGCGGGACAGTATCACCCCTCCACTTT.

This clone was counted at least ten times. This rearrangement joins TRBV20-1 to TRBJ2-5; 9 nucleotides agree with TRBD2. V was pared by 8 bases and J by 4 bases, with 14 bases of the junction left unmatched. Germline loops: CDR1 DFQATT, CDR2 SNEGSKA (reference sequence). CDR3 length: 15 amino acids. CDR3 in amino acids: CSSPLAGDGLETQYF. DNA for the CDR3: TGCAGTTCTCCCTTAGCGGGAGACGGATTAGAGACCCAGTACTTC.

The rearrangement joins TRBV19 to TRBJ1-1; possibly TRBD1 for D (6 bases). Germline CDR1 LNHDA, CDR2 SQIVND (reference sequence). The CDR3 totals 15 residues. V gave up 5 bases and J gave up 8 bases, with 21 bases separating them. The CDR3 spells CASSPPPGQGLEAFF. CDR3 sequence (DNA): TGTGCCAGTAGTCCCCCACCGGGACAAGGTTTAGAAGCTTTCTTT.

This clone was recorded at least ten times. This chain joins TRBV12-3 or TRBV12-4 and TRBJ1-1, with D possibly matching TRBD1 (5 bases). The V end was cut by 3 bases, the J end by 8 bases, with 16 bases between. This CDR3 contains 14 residues. The CDR3 nucleotides are TGTGCCAGCAGTTTCGGGCAGGGAAGCACCGAAGCTTTCTTT. This translates into CASSFGQGSTEAFF.

The V and J genes are TRBV20-1 and TRBJ1-5, with D hard to call. Trimming left V 4 bases short and J 0 bases short, with 10 bases between. Germline V gene lookup returns CDR1 DFQATT and CDR2 SNEGSKA (reference sequence). The CDR3 is 14 amino acids. In DNA form, the CDR3 reads TGCAGTGCTACTCCGGGTCCTAGCAATCAGCCCCAGCATTTT. This codes for CSATPGPSNQPQHF.

For this clone: A much larger clone differs from this one at a single base, so this may be a read error. V gene TRBV5-1 combines with J gene TRBJ2-5; 9 bases map to TRBD1. V lost 3 bases, J lost 2 bases, and 5 bases stayed unmatched. Germline lookup yields CDR1 SGHRS and CDR2 YFSETQ. This CDR3 is 15 amino acids long. The CDR3 sequence is CASSSYRGPQETQYF. The CDR3 nucleotides read TGCGCCAGCAGCTCCTACAGGGGGCCTCAAGAGACCCAGTACTTC.

This clone was seen repeatedly, ten times or more. The gene calls are TRBV6-1 and TRBJ2-7; 7 positions agree with TRBD2. V lost 6 bases to trimming and J lost 4 bases; unmatched junction nucleotides: 6. Germline-derived CDR1 and CDR2 are MNHNS and SASEGT. CDR3 length equals 13 residues. CDR3 region: CASSRSGRYEQYF. DNA for the CDR3: TGTGCCAGCAGCCGTAGCGGGCGATACGAGCAGTACTTC.

The chain combines TRBV20-1 with TRBJ2-1, with 7 bases aligning to TRBD1. This CDR3 comprises 13 residues. After removal of 7 bases from V and 4 bases from J, the junction contained 7 bases not matched to a gene. The germline V gene has CDR1 DFQATT and CDR2 SNEGSKA (reference sequence). For the CDR3, the DNA is TGCAGTGATCAGCCGGGACAGTACAATGAGCAGTTCTTC. It codes for CSDQPGQYNEQFF.

The table lists this clone with many counts. The genes are TRBV19 and TRBJ1-1, with no clear D. CDR1 and CDR2 from the germline V gene are LNHDA and SQIVND (reference sequence). Trimming pared 3 bases from V and 0 bases from J, leaving 11 bases between. The CDR3 is 15 amino acids. Here the CDR3 reads CASSMGATMNTEAFF. CDR3 nucleotides: TGTGCCAGTAGTATGGGTGCGACCATGAACACTGAAGCTTTCTTT.

This clone has at least ten counts. DNA of the CDR3: TGTGCCACAGGGGAAACCTCAGATACGCAGTATTTT. The encoded protein is CATGETSDTQYF. J is TRBJ2-3 and V is TRBV6-1; the D gene is possibly TRBD1 (6 bases). The V end was cut by 10 bases, the J end by 4 bases, with 12 bases between. The CDR3 is made up of 12 amino acids. CDR1 and CDR2 from the germline V gene are MNHNS and SASEGT.

This clone has only one observation. Because the CDR3 is missing its conserved closing phenylalanine or tryptophan, this is likely a read error. The CDR3 nucleotides read TGTGCCAGCAGCTCTGGACAGGGGGCGGGTTATGAAAAACTGTTTCTT. It codes for CASSSGQGAGYEKLFL. The chain combines TRBV7-9 with TRBJ1-4; 11 bases fit TRBD1. J gave up 6 bases and V 4 bases, and 7 bases lay outside the gene matches. The germline CDR1 and CDR2 sequences are SEHNR and FQNEAQ (reference sequence). The CDR3 sequence is 16 residues long.

This clone was detected many times. The V and J genes are TRBV25-1 and TRBJ2-1, with D unresolved. Trimming removed 1 base from V and 6 bases from J, with 4 bases in between. Germline CDR1 is MGHDK and CDR2 is SYGVNS. The CDR3 sequence is 12 residues long. The CDR3 here is CASSEWLNEQFF. The CDR3 bases are TGTGCCAGCAGTGAATGGCTCAATGAGCAGTTCTTC.

This clone was observed a single time. The chain is built from TRBV20-1 and TRBJ1-5, with 9 bases matching TRBD1. Germline trimming cut 1 base from V and 2 bases from J; bases unmatched to any gene: 6. The CDR3 length is 16 residues. The germline gives CDR1 DFQATT, CDR2 SNEGSKA (reference sequence). CDR3 loop: CSARALQGARNQPQHF. The DNA for the CDR3 is TGCAGTGCTAGAGCTCTACAGGGGGCTCGCAATCAGCCCCAGCATTTT.

This clone was counted ten times or more. The J gene is TRBJ2-3, the V gene TRBV11-1; unclear D gene. The germline V gene has CDR1 SGHAT and CDR2 FQDESV (reference sequence). Between the trimmed V and J ends, which lost 5 bases and 0 bases, there was a span of 12 bases. CDR3 length: 15 residues. CDR3 in DNA: TGTGCCAGCAGCCCCCGGGCTAGTAGCACAGATACGCAGTATTTT. Residues: CASSPRASSTDTQYF.

The rearrangement uses TRBV4-2 and TRBJ1-2; D gene ambiguous. Per germline, CDR1 LGHNA and CDR2 YNFKEQ. The CDR3 is 12 residues long. Trimming took off 2 bases at V and 5 bases at J, with 6 bases between the two ends. The CDR3 here is CASSQREYGYTF. The CDR3 DNA reads TGTGCCAGCAGCCAACGGGAGTATGGCTACACCTTC.

This clone was counted ten times or more. V and J are TRBV28 and TRBJ1-5; D gene unclear. Germline CDR1 is MDHEN and CDR2 is SYDVKM. The CDR3 runs to 13 residues. The V end was cut by 2 bases, the J end by 7 bases, with 9 bases between. The CDR3 is CASSLVIGQPQHF. CDR3 bases: TGTGCCAGCAGTTTAGTCATAGGACAGCCCCAGCATTTT.

This clone came up many times. This chain connects TRBV3-1 to TRBJ1-2; 8 bases fit TRBD1. The V segment lost 1 base and the J segment 8 bases; nucleotides outside the gene matches: 6. The CDR3 sequence is 14 residues long. Germline values: CDR1 LGHDT, CDR2 YNNKEL (reference sequence). The CDR3 loop is CASSQGQGRGGYTF. The DNA of the CDR3 is TGTGCCAGCAGCCAAGGACAGGGGCGCGGAGGCTACACCTTC.

The chain links TRBV25-1 to TRBJ1-2; 8 nucleotides align to TRBD1. J lost 1 base, V lost 6 bases, and 4 bases had no gene match. Germline-derived CDR1 and CDR2 are MGHDK and SYGVNS. This CDR3 region has 14 residues. The CDR3 here is CASSPGQVNYGYTF. In nucleotides, the CDR3 is TGTGCCAGCAGCCCGGGACAGGTTAACTATGGCTACACCTTC.

About this clone itself: This may stem from a read error, because a much larger clone lies one nucleotide away. The chain recombines TRBV7-2 with TRBJ1-5; unclear D gene. The CDR3 runs 15 residues. Germline V gives CDR1 SGHTA, CDR2 FQGNSA. The CDR3 region is CASSFWQNSNQSQHF. DNA of the CDR3: TGTGCCAGCAGCTTCTGGCAGAATAGCAATCAGTCCCAGCATTTT.

The chain links TRBV12-3 or TRBV12-4 to TRBJ2-7; 10 positions agree with TRBD1. The CDR3 runs to 17 residues. J lost 5 bases, V lost 7 bases, and 17 bases had no gene match. In nucleotides, the CDR3 is TGTGCCAGCACGCTCCGACCCGGGACAGGGGAAAGCAACGAGCAGTACTTC. Its translation is CASTLRPGTGESNEQYF.

This clone was picked up a small number of times. The chain recombines TRBV6-5 with TRBJ1-3; a weak D match, TRBD1 (5 bases). CDR3 length: 14 residues. The germline CDR1 and CDR2 sequences are MNHEY and SVGAGI. Trimming shortened V by 2 bases and J by 8 bases, and 13 bases separated the two germline ends. CDR3 sequence reads: CASSYPGMGDTIYF. DNA for the CDR3: TGTGCCAGCAGTTACCCGGGGATGGGGGACACCATATATTTT.

The genes are TRBV5-1 and TRBJ2-7, with 12 bases matching TRBD2. The CDR3 covers 18 residues. Germline CDR1 SGHRS, CDR2 YFSETQ. V was clipped by 0 bases and J by 2 bases; unmatched bases: 9. CDR3 DNA: TGCGCCAGCAGCTTGGCGACTAGCGGGAGTCTTGCCCCCTACGAGCAGTACTTC. It translates to CASSLATSGSLAPYEQYF.

Worth noting for this clone: The junction does not match germline at one end; this may be a read error. J is TRBJ2-7 and V is TRBV6-1, with 7 bases fitting TRBD1. Germline assignment: CDR1 MNHNS and CDR2 SASEGT. This CDR3 comprises 12 residues. The CDR3 is CDSRRTGYEQYF. The CDR3 DNA follows: TGTGACAGCAGGCGGACAGGCTACGAGCAGTACTTT.

A remark on this clone: The junction shows a germline mismatch at one end, possibly a read error. This chain connects TRBV7-3 to TRBJ2-3, with D possibly TRBD1 on 6 matching bases. In germline, CDR1 is SGHTA, CDR2 FQGTGA. CDR3 length equals 15 residues. CDR3 sequence (DNA): TGTGCCAGCAGACCCAGGGGATCTGAAGAAGATACACAGTATTTT. Protein: CASRPRGSEEDTQYF.

The chain joins TRBV19 to TRBJ2-5; D gene ambiguous. CDR1 is LNHDA, CDR2 SQIVND, per germline (reference sequence). The CDR3 spans 13 residues. Trimming took 5 bases from V and 1 from J, leaving 8 bases between them. The CDR3 loop is CASSDRSQETQYF. The CDR3 nucleotides are TGTGCCAGTAGTGACCGTTCCCAAGAGACCCAGTACTTC.